The rows below give T cell receptor beta chains drawn from one sample of a study of beta chain features in type 1 diabetes. Profiled with immunoSEQ multiplex PCR; TCRdb holds only in-frame clones, not every one. The sample holds approximately 260,000 clones, 20% seen once. Sequenced material: naive CD4+ T cells from blood. All receptors come from a woman aged 40 to 49 with type 1 diabetes. Each CDR3 is given with its conserved first and last residue. Each record gives: J gene, clone size, D gene, V gene, CDR3 length, CDR3 DNA, CDR3 protein. The D gene is left open where the match is weak. Clone size is stated in some rows and not others, as once, few, many or a class when expanded.

j_gene: TRBJ2-5
abundance: -
d_gene: -
v_gene: TRBV4-3
len: 15
CDR3nt: TGCGCCAGCAGCCAAGTGGATAGGGGGAGAGAGACCCAGTACTTC
CDR3aa: CASSQVDRGRETQYF

j_gene: TRBJ2-1
abundance: few
d_gene: -
v_gene: TRBV4-3
len: 16
CDR3nt: TGCGCCAGCAGCCAGTTGTCTAGCCTTACCTACAATGAGCAGTTCTTC
CDR3aa: CASSQLSSLTYNEQFF

j_gene: TRBJ1-6
abundance: -
d_gene: -
v_gene: TRBV5-1
len: 13
CDR3nt: TGCGCCAGCAGCGGACAGAATAATTCACCCCTCCACTTT
CDR3aa: CASSGQNNSPLHF

j_gene: TRBJ2-7
abundance: few
d_gene: TRBD1
v_gene: TRBV6-5
len: 15
CDR3nt: TGTGCCAGCAGTTCTCCGGGACAGGGGGACAACGAGCAGTACTTC
CDR3aa: CASSSPGQGDNEQYF

j_gene: TRBJ2-1
abundance: -
d_gene: -
v_gene: TRBV5-1
len: 15
CDR3nt: TGCGCCAGCAGCTCGGGCAGCGGAGCCTACAATGAGCAGTTCTTC
CDR3aa: CASSSGSGAYNEQFF

j_gene: TRBJ2-7
abundance: -
d_gene: TRBD2
v_gene: TRBV7-2
len: 16
CDR3nt: TGTGCCAGCAGCTTATCATCGGCTAGCGGATCCTACGAGCAGTACTTC
CDR3aa: CASSLSSASGSYEQYF

j_gene: TRBJ2-7
abundance: -
d_gene: -
v_gene: TRBV7-9
len: 12
CDR3nt: TGTGCCAGCAGCCAGTCAGGGCCCGAGCAGTACTTC
CDR3aa: CASSQSGPEQYF

j_gene: TRBJ2-1
abundance: few
d_gene: -
v_gene: TRBV10-2
len: 14
CDR3nt: TGCGCCAGCAGTGAGAAACAGGGTAGAGATGAGCAGTTCTTC
CDR3aa: CASSEKQGRDEQFF

j_gene: TRBJ2-1
abundance: few
d_gene: TRBD2
v_gene: TRBV5-4
len: 17
CDR3nt: TGTGCCAGCAGCTCCCTGACTAGCGGGAGAACGGTAAATGAGCAGTTCTTC
CDR3aa: CASSSLTSGRTVNEQFF

j_gene: TRBJ2-7
abundance: -
d_gene: TRBD1
v_gene: TRBV7-9
len: 14
CDR3nt: TGTGCCAGCAGCTTAGTAACAGGGGCGGACGAGCAGTACTTC
CDR3aa: CASSLVTGADEQYF

j_gene: TRBJ1-2
abundance: -
d_gene: -
v_gene: TRBV20-1
len: 11
CDR3nt: TGCAGTGCTAGAACGGGAGGAGGCTACACCTTC
CDR3aa: CSARTGGGYTF

j_gene: TRBJ1-2
abundance: few
d_gene: -
v_gene: TRBV4-1
len: 16
CDR3nt: TGCGCCAGCAGCCAAGGGGGAGGACGGAATAACTATGGCTACACCTTC
CDR3aa: CASSQGGGRNNYGYTF

j_gene: TRBJ2-1
abundance: -
d_gene: TRBD2
v_gene: TRBV7-2
len: 15
CDR3nt: TGTGCCAGCAGGCTTCCCGGGGGGGCCGCCAATGAGCAGTTCTTC
CDR3aa: CASRLPGGAANEQFF

j_gene: TRBJ1-1
abundance: -
d_gene: TRBD1
v_gene: TRBV30
len: 17
CDR3nt: TGTGCCTGGAGTGTCCCCCCCCAGGGGGACGGGAACACTGAAGCTTTCTTT
CDR3aa: CAWSVPPQGDGNTEAFF

j_gene: TRBJ1-5
abundance: -
d_gene: -
v_gene: TRBV27
len: 16
CDR3nt: TGTGCCAGCAGTTTAGTGCTAGACGGTAGCAATCAGCCCCAGCATTTT
CDR3aa: CASSLVLDGSNQPQHF

j_gene: TRBJ2-1
abundance: -
d_gene: -
v_gene: TRBV30
len: 12
CDR3nt: TGTGCCTGGAGTGTAATATACAATGAGCAGTTCTTC
CDR3aa: CAWSVIYNEQFF

j_gene: TRBJ1-2
abundance: few
d_gene: TRBD1
v_gene: TRBV28
len: 13
CDR3nt: TGTGCCAGCAACGGACAGGGGTACTATGGCTACACCTTC
CDR3aa: CASNGQGYYGYTF

j_gene: TRBJ2-3
abundance: few
d_gene: TRBD1
v_gene: TRBV29-1
len: 12
CDR3nt: TGCAGCGTTAACAGGGGGCAAGATACGCAGTATTTT
CDR3aa: CSVNRGQDTQYF

j_gene: TRBJ2-4
abundance: few
d_gene: -
v_gene: TRBV6-5
len: 13
CDR3nt: TGTGCCAGCATGCAGGGAGCCAAAAACATTCAGTACTTC
CDR3aa: CASMQGAKNIQYF

j_gene: TRBJ1-1
abundance: few
d_gene: -
v_gene: TRBV10-3
len: 13
CDR3nt: TGTGCCATCAGTCAACGGGAGGCCACTGAAGCTTTCTTT
CDR3aa: CAISQREATEAFF

j_gene: TRBJ1-2
abundance: -
d_gene: -
v_gene: TRBV4-1
len: 15
CDR3nt: TGCGCCAGCAGCTCCCCGACGGGGGGTAACTATGGCTACACCTTC
CDR3aa: CASSSPTGGNYGYTF

j_gene: TRBJ1-5
abundance: -
d_gene: TRBD1
v_gene: TRBV19
len: 17
CDR3nt: TGTGCCAGTAGTCCCCGGGACAGGGGGGATAGCAATCAGCCCCAGCATTTT
CDR3aa: CASSPRDRGDSNQPQHF